Described below is a single TCR beta chain sequence and its context. This clone was picked up one time. Which antigen it targets is not known. Base qualities are missing; no much larger clone stands one base away. The germline V gene (reference sequence) specifies LGHDT as CDR1 and YNNKEL as CDR2. The germline ends are 10 bases apart after V is trimmed by 4 bases and J by 4 bases. From the cysteine up to the phenylalanine, the CDR3 has a length of 13 residues. Solely the CDR3 DNA is kept, with 39 bases framed from the first base. The CDR3 regions of human TCRbeta chains were analyzed by immunosequencing. Concerning the study's data processing: Repertoire TCRs were checked for matches against a reference library of SARS-CoV-2-specific TCRs that had been generated using the MIRA antigen-specificity platform. Breadth was defined as the fraction of unique TCRs that were SARS-CoV-2-associated, and depth was defined as the fraction of total T cells that were SARS-CoV-2-associated. Using the MIRA data, each spike-specific TCR was mapped to the spike region that the TCR reacts to and placed in a CD4 or CD8 class. Log10-transformed breadth and depth values were compared by one-way ANOVA with Sidak's multiple comparisons tests. The table was pulled from immuneACCESS by TCRdb, which kept in-frame rearrangements only. Such tables lose some clones; where checked, under half of the loss comes from unresolved V genes, and the rest has no known cause. The V and J calls and clone size come from that table; D and trimming were worked out from the DNA. The sample records almost 80,000 clones, roughly 90% of which are singletons. About 22% of the sample is taken by the ten largest.

The time point label for this specimen denotes: baseline before first vaccination. The vaccinee samples were drawn from two UK trials, COV001 and COV002, one of which was a single-blind randomized controlled phase 2/3 trial testing AZD1222 (ChAdOx1 nCoV-19) in healthy adults. Trial participant PBMC samples were collected at day 0 and day 28 after the second dose for TCRbeta chain sequencing. The entry originates in a study of T cell responses to AZD1222 COVID-19 vaccine (dated by TCRdb to the early 2020s). Study-level background: Because spike-specific TCR depth and breadth did not differ between the two schedules, AZD1222 recipients who got a second dose at roughly 4 weeks were pooled with those who got a second dose at roughly 12 weeks. TCR sequencing was performed for 233 trial participants, of whom about 200 were given two doses of AZD1222 and some 26 were given two doses of MenACWY control vaccine. Trial participants were enrolled by age into subgroups of 18-55, 56-69 and 70-plus years, and approximately 150, 30 and 60 TCR-sequenced participants, respectively, were included in these subgroups. General findings and caveats noted by the study authors: Spike-specific TCR breadth and depth rose significantly after two AZD1222 doses compared with day 0 and with MenACWY recipients. Participants were mostly white British, with more females than males. The authors suggested clonal diversity may have been underestimated. The 56-69-year group was small, and its depth increase did not reach significance, likely because of low power. CD4 TCRs associated with the vaccine covered the entire spike protein, and the dominant responses were in regions 160-218 and 743-854. Conclusions about previously exposed vaccinees are limited because only six or seven AZD1222 recipients were SARS-CoV-2 seropositive at baseline. Because no day 14 peak-response samples were available, the repertoires could be characterized only after the peak T cell response. Nearly half of unique spike-specific TCRs reportedly recognized epitopes outside regions mutated in the B.1.351 and B.1.1.7 variants.

The sample was peripheral blood, taken on day 0 of AZD1222 vaccination. Recombination connected TRBV3-1 (or the pseudogene TRBV3-2) to TRBJ1-1, with the D gene uncertain. This TCR was sampled from an adult in good health. The CDR3 in this case is CASSPGGSTEAFF. Here is the DNA: TGTGCCAGCAGCCCGGGAGGGTCCACTGAAGCTTTCTTT.